This entry is about one T cell receptor (beta chain). As yet, its antigen is unknown. Individuals with alopecia areata gave both lesional scalp punch biopsies and peripheral blood for collection. Separation by sorting yielded CD4+ and CD8+ T cells from PBMCs. This entry is derived from a study of CD8+ T cells in alopecia areata. Extraction and reverse transcription of RNA yielded cDNA as the sequencing template. The protocol was immunoSEQ multiplex PCR, while the TCRdb copy is restricted to in-frame clones and leaves out a portion. This table holds about 23,000 clones, 52% found once. V lost 2 bases to trimming and J lost 6 bases; unmatched junction nucleotides: 2. The CDR3 runs to 13 residues. Germline CDR1 reads SGHDT; CDR2 reads YYEEEE. The study, taken as a whole, reports: TCR sharing was clearer in mice than between patients, perhaps partly owing to patient HLA diversity. Affected lesional scalp, above all in alopecia totalis/universalis, was more clonal than normal scalp.

Sequencing was performed on NKG2D-high CD8+ T cells sorted from blood. The source of this sequence is a human donor with alopecia areata. V usage is TRBV5-6 and J usage is TRBJ2-1; 7 bases map to TRBD2. The CDR3 region has the DNA TGTGCCAGCAGCTTAGGACTAGGCAATGAGCAGTTCTTC. It specifies CASSLGLGNEQFF.